The 6 T cell receptor beta chains presented below share a single source sample, sequenced in a study of blood T cell repertoires in COVID-19. Here immunoSEQ multiplex PCR was the method, and the copy in TCRdb shows in-frame clones only, minus some. The data contain 250,000 or so clones, 84% of them singletons. The sequenced sample consisted of peripheral blood. The receptors stem from a woman aged 40 to 50 who had recovered from COVID-19.

This chain joins TRBV6-5 and TRBJ1-2; no clear D. Trimming left V 0 bases short and J 6 bases short, with 8 bases between. Germline-derived CDR1 and CDR2 are MNHEY and SVGAGI. The CDR3 runs 13 residues. CDR3 amino acids: CASSYSGQDGYTF. The DNA for the CDR3 is TGTGCCAGCAGTTACTCTGGGCAGGATGGCTACACCTTC.

The chain is built from TRBV7-9 and TRBJ2-3; TRBD1 might be the D (5 bases). Trimming shortened V by 4 bases and J by 3 bases, and 11 bases separated the two germline ends. The CDR3 spans 14 residues. CDR1 is SEHNR, CDR2 FQNEAQ, per germline (reference sequence). CDR3: CASSSERQTDTQYF. Here the CDR3 DNA reads TGTGCCAGCAGCTCCGAAAGACAGACAGATACGCAGTATTTT.

The rearrangement links TRBV13 to TRBJ1-3; D might be TRBD1 (6 bases). Per the germline V gene, CDR1 is PRHDT and CDR2 is FYEKMQ (reference sequence). The V and J ends lost 5 bases and 0 bases respectively, with 14 bases between them. The CDR3 extends over 16 amino acids. Here the CDR3 reads CASSEQQGSSGNTIYF. CDR3 DNA sequence: TGTGCCAGCAGCGAGCAACAGGGTAGCTCTGGAAACACCATATATTTT.

The V call is TRBV4-1, the J call TRBJ2-7; 7 bases map to TRBD1. Germline V gene lookup returns CDR1 MGHRA and CDR2 YSYEKL. CDR3 length: 13 residues. The V and J ends lost 3 bases and 7 bases, in that order; junction bases with no gene match: 6. CDR3 bases: TGCGCCAGCAGCCACGTAGGGGGCGAGGAGCAGTACTTC. It encodes CASSHVGGEEQYF.

V gene TRBV6-2 or TRBV6-3 combines with J gene TRBJ2-6, with 9 bases fitting TRBD1. The ends lost 6 bases at V and 0 bases at J; junction bases unmatched: 6. CDR3 size: 17 residues. The germline V gene has CDR1 MNHEY and CDR2 SVGEGT. CDR3 in DNA: TGTGCCAGCAGCACAGGGGGCTTCCGCTCTGGGGCCAACGTCCTGACTTTC. It specifies CASSTGGFRSGANVLTF.

This clone occurred once. The chain carries TRBV9 and TRBJ2-3; 12 bases line up with TRBD2. J gave up 1 base and V 0 bases, and 0 bases lay outside the gene matches. The CDR3 runs to 16 residues. Germline loops: CDR1 SGDLS, CDR2 YYNGEE. CDR3 sequence: CASSVGLAGGTDTQYF. The CDR3 DNA is TGTGCCAGCAGCGTAGGACTAGCGGGGGGCACAGATACGCAGTATTTT.